Presented here are 2 T cell receptor beta chains from one specimen sequenced in a study of T cell responses to AZD1222 COVID-19 vaccine. Measured with immunoSEQ multiplex PCR; TCRdb has only the in-frame clones, and not every one. The data contain around 81,000 clones, over 80% of them seen just once; the ten biggest clones take up around 3%. The sequences come from peripheral blood, collected on day 0 of AZD1222 vaccination. Receptor source: an adult in good health.

The chain joins TRBV18 to TRBJ2-7; 10 bases match TRBD2. The V gene's germline CDR1 is KGHSH and CDR2 LQKENI. J was trimmed by 2 bases and V by 1 base; bases with no gene match: 2. This CDR3 contains 15 residues. CDR3 coding DNA: TGTGCCAGCTCACCACGGACTAGCGGAACCTACGAGCAGTACTTC. This codes for CASSPRTSGTYEQYF. The full variable domain, completed using reference TRBV18 and TRBJ2-7, is NAGVMQNPRHLVRRRGQEARLRCSPMKGHSHVYWYRQLPEEGLKFMVYLQKENIIDESGMPKERFSAEFPKEGPSILRIQQVVRGDSAAYFCASSPRTSGTYEQYFGPGTRLTVT.

The V gene is TRBV29-1, the J gene TRBJ1-2; the D gene is possibly TRBD1 (6 bases). Looked up from germline, CDR1 is SQVTM and CDR2 is ANQGSEA. CDR3 length equals 11 residues. V was clipped by 4 bases and J by 8 bases, with 11 bases between them. The CDR3 nucleotides read TGCAGCGTTGTAACAGGGCAAGGCTACACCTTC. Translating gives CSVVTGQGYTF.